Presented here are 30 T cell receptor beta chains from one specimen sequenced in a study of OX40 agonist ivuxolimab in advanced cancers. Profiling relied on immunoSEQ multiplex PCR, and the TCRdb table lists in-frame clones only, not all of them. The sample gives tens of thousands of clones, about 85% of which show up once; 6% to 7% is in the top ten. The specimen was CD4+ or CD8+ T cells sorted from blood, collected in a trial of the OX40 agonist ivuxolimab. These receptors were collected from an adult with an advanced solid tumor such as melanoma, head and neck, liver or kidney cancer.

V gene TRBV18 combines with J gene TRBJ2-7, with D possibly matching TRBD1 (6 bases). Germline V gives CDR1 KGHSH, CDR2 LQKENI. The CDR3 spans 13 residues. V lost 5 bases and J lost 0, with 8 bases in between. The CDR3 nucleotides are TGTGCCAGCTCAATAGGGGGCTCCTACGAGCAGTACTTC. Translating it yields CASSIGGSYEQYF.

This chain joins TRBV23-1 and TRBJ1-4, with TRBD1 identical over 7 bases. TRBV23-1 is an ORF, with its function uncertain. The CDR3 consists of 15 residues. Trimming at V came to 4 bases and at J to 8 bases, leaving 10 bases not matched to a gene. CDR3 coding DNA: TGCGCCAGCAGTCTCATCAGACAGGGAGAAGAAAAACTGTTTTTT. This sequence encodes CASSLIRQGEEKLFF.

The chain joins TRBV2 to TRBJ2-1, with D unresolved. The V gene lost 8 bases and the J gene lost 3 bases, with 20 bases spanning the gap. CDR1 is SNHLY and CDR2 is FYNNEI in the germline V gene. CDR3 length: 16 residues. CDR3 sequence (DNA): TGTGCCAGCCGTAAGGGTAAAGGAGTCATCTACAATGAGCAGTTCTTC. It codes for CASRKGKGVIYNEQFF.

The chain joins TRBV5-1 to TRBJ1-4, with D unclear. Germline CDR1 and CDR2: SGHRS and YFSETQ. V lost 0 bases, J lost 0 bases, and 9 bases lay in between. The length of the CDR3 is 16 residues. The CDR3 DNA sequence: TGCGCCAGCAGCTTGGCACGGGGAGCAACTAATGAAAAACTGTTTTTT. Translating gives CASSLARGATNEKLFF.

V gene TRBV10-1 combines with J gene TRBJ2-1; D gene unclear. Germline CDR1 is WNHNN and CDR2 is SYGVQD (reference sequence). V was pared by 3 bases and J by 6 bases, with 3 bases between. This CDR3 is 11 amino acids long. In nucleotides, the CDR3 is TGCGCCAGCAGTGACGGCAATGAGCAGTTCTTC. Translating gives CASSDGNEQFF.

The V call is TRBV5-1, the J call TRBJ1-1, with a tentative D call TRBD1 (6 bases). The V gene's germline CDR1 is SGHRS and CDR2 YFSETQ. The V end lost 2 bases, the J end lost 5 bases, and 13 bases lay between the germline ends. The CDR3 totals 14 residues. Written as DNA, the CDR3 is TGCGCCAGCAGCTTACAGGGTCTGGATACTGAAGCTTTCTTT. Its protein is CASSLQGLDTEAFF.

A single count supports this clone. The rearrangement links TRBV6-5 to TRBJ2-5; TRBD1 matches at 7 bases. The CDR3 spans 13 residues. V was pared by 2 bases and J by 4 bases, with 1 base of the junction left unmatched. CDR1 is MNHEY, CDR2 SVGAGI, per germline. DNA for the CDR3: TGTGCCAGCAGTTACACAGGGGCAGAGACCCAGTACTTC. It is translated as CASSYTGAETQYF.

This chain uses TRBV5-1 with TRBJ2-1; possible D gene TRBD2, 5 bases. The CDR3 loop spans 14 amino acids. CDR1 is SGHRS and CDR2 is YFSETQ in the germline V gene. The V end lost 3 bases, the J end lost 2 bases, and 9 bases lay between the germline ends. This CDR3 reads CASSSQAAYNEQFF. CDR3 nucleotides: TGCGCCAGCAGCTCCCAAGCGGCCTACAATGAGCAGTTCTTC.

V and J are TRBV7-2 and TRBJ2-1, with D uncertain. Trimming cost V 4 bases and J 5 bases, with 15 bases left between them. CDR3 size: 15 residues. Germline CDR1 reads SGHTA; CDR2 reads FQGNSA. The CDR3 region is CASSYRGTTDNEQFF. DNA of the CDR3: TGTGCCAGCAGCTACAGAGGCACTACCGACAATGAGCAGTTCTTC.

This clone was seen a single time. The CDR3 protein is CASSLALSGNTIYF. The CDR3 DNA follows: TGTGCCAGCAGCTTAGCGCTATCTGGAAACACCATATATTTT. The V and J genes are TRBV7-8 and TRBJ1-3, with D unclear. V shed 0 bases and J shed 1 base, with 4 bases lying between them. The V gene's germline CDR1 is SGHVS and CDR2 FQNEAQ. This CDR3 has 14 amino acids.

CDR3 DNA sequence: TGCGCCAGCAGCCAAGAGCCCCCAGGGTCCAGCACAGATACGCAGTATTTT. Its protein is CASSQEPPGSSTDTQYF. This sequence joins TRBV4-3 and TRBJ2-3, with D possibly matching TRBD1 (5 bases). This CDR3 contains 17 residues. Trimming stripped 0 bases from V and 0 bases from J, with 13 bases between. Germline V gene sequence: CDR1 LGHNA, CDR2 YSLEER.

V usage is TRBV20-1 and J usage is TRBJ2-5, with a possible D match to TRBD2 (5 bases). Germline V gene data show CDR1 as DFQATT and CDR2 as SNEGSKA (reference sequence). The V end was cut by 7 bases, the J end by 9 bases, with 15 bases between. This CDR3 contains 11 residues. Written as DNA, the CDR3 is TGCAGTGGCTCCTTCGGGGAACCCCAGTACTTC. Its translation is CSGSFGEPQYF.

The gene calls are TRBV29-1 and TRBJ2-2; 9 positions agree with TRBD2. After removal of 3 bases from V and 6 bases from J, the junction contained 5 bases not matched to a gene. Germline loops: CDR1 SQVTM, CDR2 ANQGSEA. CDR3 length: 14 amino acids. In nucleotides, the CDR3 is TGCAGCGTTGATCAGCTAGCGGGATCCGGGGAGCTGTTTTTT. Translation gives CSVDQLAGSGELFF.

This clone was detected only a few times. The gene calls are TRBV19 and TRBJ2-2; the match to TRBD2 covers 8 bases. This CDR3 is built from 14 residues. Germline lookup yields CDR1 LNHDA and CDR2 SQIVND (reference sequence). V shed 1 base, J shed 6 bases, and the junction held 1 base outside the gene matches. The CDR3 loop is CASSIGAGAGELFF. The CDR3, as DNA: TGTGCCAGTAGTATAGGAGCGGGGGCCGGGGAGCTGTTTTTT. Filled out from reference TRBV19 and TRBJ2-2, the complete variable domain reads DGGITQSPKYLFRKEGQNVTLSCEQNLNHDAMYWYRQDPGQGLRLIYYSQIVNDFQKGDIAEGYSVSREKKESFPLTVTSAQKNPTAFYLCASSIGAGAGELFFGEGSRLTVL.

The gene calls are TRBV28 and TRBJ1-2, with D unresolved. Trimming cost V 5 bases and J 3 bases, with 4 bases left between them. The CDR3 length is 11 residues. Germline CDR1 and CDR2: MDHEN and SYDVKM. This CDR3 is CASSIDYGYTF. The CDR3 nucleotides read TGTGCCAGCAGTATAGACTATGGCTACACCTTC.

The gene calls are TRBV10-3 and TRBJ1-2, with 8 bases identical to TRBD1. V shed 6 bases and J 5 bases; nucleotides not matched to a gene: 8. The CDR3 has 14 residues. CDR1 and CDR2 from the germline V gene are ENHRY and SYGVKD. The CDR3: CAIRDGTGGYGYTF. For the CDR3, the DNA is TGTGCCATCAGAGACGGGACAGGCGGATATGGCTACACCTTC.

The chain uses TRBV5-4 and TRBJ2-5; 9 positions match TRBD1. The V gene end was trimmed by 0 bases and the J gene end by 6 bases; junction bases not matched to a gene: 6. CDR3 length: 15 residues. Looked up from germline, CDR1 is SGHNT and CDR2 is YYREEE (reference sequence). CDR3 in DNA: TGTGCCAGCAGCTTGGTGGGACAGGGAGGAAAGACCCAGTACTTC. This gives the protein CASSLVGQGGKTQYF.

The chain couples TRBV11-2 to TRBJ2-7; 7 nucleotides align to TRBD2. With V trimmed by 3 bases and J by 2 bases, 4 bases remained unmatched. Germline V lookup: CDR1 SGHAT, CDR2 FQNNGV. The CDR3 extends over 14 amino acids. CDR3 in amino acids: CASSLAGVAYEQYF. The DNA of the CDR3 is TGTGCCAGCAGCTTGGCGGGAGTTGCCTACGAGCAGTACTTC.

This chain uses TRBV11-2 with TRBJ1-2; 12 bases fit TRBD1. The CDR3 has 17 residues. Germline loops: CDR1 SGHAT, CDR2 FQNNGV. Trimming took 4 bases from V and 4 from J; bases not matched to a gene: 10. The CDR3 DNA follows: TGTGCCAGCAGCTCAGAGGGGACAGGGGGCGTGGGCTATGGCTACACCTTC. This codes for CASSSEGTGGVGYGYTF.

V is TRBV5-6 and J is TRBJ2-7; D ambiguous. The CDR3 has 13 amino acids. CDR1 and CDR2 from the germline V gene are SGHDT and YYEEEE. Trimming pared 4 bases from V and 7 bases from J, leaving 15 bases between. CDR3 coding DNA: TGTGCCAGCAGCACCAGCCTCACCGGGGAGCAGTACTTC. Translating it yields CASSTSLTGEQYF.

The chain couples TRBV5-1 to TRBJ2-5; the D gene is possibly TRBD1 (6 bases). Trimming took off 0 bases at V and 4 bases at J, with 19 bases between the two ends. The CDR3 is 17 residues long. Per germline, CDR1 SGHRS and CDR2 YFSETQ. The CDR3 DNA follows: TGCGCCAGCAGCTTGGCCGGGACACCCCGGATGGGAGAGACCCAGTACTTC. Translated, it gives CASSLAGTPRMGETQYF.

The chain links TRBV2 to TRBJ2-5; D uncertain. The CDR3 length is 14 residues. Germline V CDR1 and CDR2: SNHLY, FYNNEI. V lost 5 bases and J 11 bases, leaving 21 bases between the germline ends. DNA of the CDR3: TGTGCCAGCAGTAATAGATTGGGGTCGAATGAGCAGTACTTC. Translation gives CASSNRLGSNEQYF. The full variable domain, completed using reference TRBV2 and TRBJ2-5, is EPEVTQTPSHQVTQMGQEVILRCVPISNHLYFYWYRQILGQKVEFLVSFYNNEISEKSEIFDDQFSVERPDGSNFTLKIRSTKLEDSAMYFCASSNRLGSNEQYFGPGTRLLVL.

This chain uses TRBV5-4 with TRBJ2-7; 10 positions match TRBD2. The length of the CDR3 is 14 residues. Germline assignment: CDR1 SGHNT and CDR2 YYREEE (reference sequence). Trimming removed 3 bases from V and 4 bases from J; junction bases left unmatched: 4. Here the CDR3 DNA reads TGTGCCAGCAGCTGGGGGACTAGCGATTACGAGCAGTACTTC. Residues: CASSWGTSDYEQYF.

The rearrangement uses TRBV2 and TRBJ2-3; possibly TRBD1 for D (5 bases). V was clipped by 8 bases and J by 5 bases, with 14 bases between them. The CDR3 totals 13 residues. From germline, CDR1 is SNHLY and CDR2 FYNNEI. CDR3: CASGAGIGDTQYF. CDR3 coding DNA: TGTGCCAGCGGGGCAGGGATCGGAGATACGCAGTATTTT.

V and J are TRBV9 and TRBJ1-3; D is undetermined. Trimming took 0 bases from V and 2 from J, leaving 3 bases between them. Germline V gene sequence: CDR1 SGDLS, CDR2 YYNGEE. This CDR3 contains 13 residues. The CDR3 DNA is TGTGCCAGCAGCGTAGACCCTGGAAACACCATATATTTT. Translating it yields CASSVDPGNTIYF.

The rearrangement joins TRBV14 to TRBJ2-1; D unresolved. The CDR3 has 13 amino acids. Trimming left V 0 bases short and J 3 bases short, with 3 bases between. Germline V gene sequence: CDR1 SGHDN, CDR2 FVKESK. DNA of the CDR3: TGTGCCAGCAGCCAAGACAGCTACAATGAGCAGTTCTTC. This gives the protein CASSQDSYNEQFF.

The CDR3 here is CASRQTDNEKLFF. DNA for the CDR3: TGTGCCAGTCGCCAGACGGATAATGAAAAACTGTTTTTT. The gene calls are TRBV10-3 and TRBJ1-4; D unclear. The CDR3 loop spans 13 amino acids. Germline-derived CDR1 and CDR2 are ENHRY and SYGVKD. V lost 10 bases and J lost 4, with 13 bases in between.

The V gene is TRBV27, the J gene TRBJ1-1; no reliable D call. The germline V gene has CDR1 MNHEY and CDR2 SMNVEV (reference sequence). V dropped 7 bases and J dropped 2 bases, with 14 bases sitting between them. The CDR3 consists of 14 residues. CDR3 loop: CASTPRRENTEAFF. The CDR3 DNA reads TGTGCCAGCACTCCCCGTAGGGAAAACACTGAAGCTTTCTTT.

The V gene is TRBV5-6, the J gene TRBJ2-3; 7 bases are a match to TRBD2. The CDR3 sequence is 15 residues long. Germline V gene data show CDR1 as SGHDT and CDR2 as YYEEEE. The V segment lost 4 bases and the J segment 2 bases; nucleotides outside the gene matches: 7. The CDR3 DNA follows: TGTGCCAGCAGCAAAGGGCTAGCGGACACAGATACGCAGTATTTT. This codes for CASSKGLADTDTQYF.

The rearrangement joins TRBV5-6 to TRBJ2-7, with 8 positions matching TRBD1. CDR1 is SGHDT and CDR2 is YYEEEE in the germline V gene. The J segment lost 3 bases and the V segment lost 0 bases, leaving 5 bases of the junction unmatched. The CDR3 is 15 residues long. CDR3 residues: CASSLGRGHFYEQYF. The CDR3 region has the DNA TGTGCCAGCAGCTTGGGCAGGGGGCACTTCTACGAGCAGTACTTC.